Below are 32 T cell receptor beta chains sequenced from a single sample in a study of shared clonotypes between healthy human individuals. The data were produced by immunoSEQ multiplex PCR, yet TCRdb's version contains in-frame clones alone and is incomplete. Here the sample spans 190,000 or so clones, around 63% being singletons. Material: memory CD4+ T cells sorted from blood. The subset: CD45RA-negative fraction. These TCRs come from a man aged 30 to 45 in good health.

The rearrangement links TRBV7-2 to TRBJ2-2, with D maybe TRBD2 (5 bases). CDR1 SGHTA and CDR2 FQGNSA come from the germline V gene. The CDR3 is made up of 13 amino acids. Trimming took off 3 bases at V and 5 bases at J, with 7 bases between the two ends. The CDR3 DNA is TGTGCCAGCAGCTTCGGGGAAACCGGGGAGCTGTTTTTT. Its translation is CASSFGETGELFF.

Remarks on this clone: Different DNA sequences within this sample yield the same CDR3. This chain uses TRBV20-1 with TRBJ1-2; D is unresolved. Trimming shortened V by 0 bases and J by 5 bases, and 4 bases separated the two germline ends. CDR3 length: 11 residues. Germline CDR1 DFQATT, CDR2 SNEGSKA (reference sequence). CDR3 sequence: CSARDVYGYTF. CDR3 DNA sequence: TGCAGTGCTAGAGATGTATATGGCTACACCTTC.

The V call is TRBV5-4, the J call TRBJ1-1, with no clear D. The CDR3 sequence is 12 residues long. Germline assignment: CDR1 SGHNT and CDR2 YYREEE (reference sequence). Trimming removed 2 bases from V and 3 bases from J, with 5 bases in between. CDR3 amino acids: CASSFDDTEAFF. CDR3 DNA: TGTGCCAGCAGCTTTGACGACACTGAAGCTTTCTTT.

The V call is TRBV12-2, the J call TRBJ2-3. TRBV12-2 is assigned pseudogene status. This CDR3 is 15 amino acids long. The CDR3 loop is CASRCKGTSTDTQYF. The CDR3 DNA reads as TGTGCAAGTCGCTGTAAGGGAACTAGCACAGATACGCAGTATTTT.

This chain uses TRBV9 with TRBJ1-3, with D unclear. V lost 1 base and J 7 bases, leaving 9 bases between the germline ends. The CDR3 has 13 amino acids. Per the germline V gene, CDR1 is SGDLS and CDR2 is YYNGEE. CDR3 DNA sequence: TGTGCCAGCAGCGTATCCACACACAACACCATATATTTT. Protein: CASSVSTHNTIYF. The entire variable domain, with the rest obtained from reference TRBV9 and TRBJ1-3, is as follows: DSGVTQTPKHLITATGQRVTLRCSPRSGDLSVYWYQQSLDQGLQFLIQYYNGEERAKGNILERFSAQQFPDLHSELNLSSLELGDSALYFCASSVSTHNTIYFGEGSWLTVV.

The CDR3 here is CASSDPVKAGNTIYF. The DNA of the CDR3 is TGTGCCAGCAGTGACCCAGTTAAAGCTGGAAACACCATATATTTT. This chain links TRBV2 with TRBJ1-3; D unresolved. Trimming took 3 bases from V and 2 from J, leaving 11 bases between them. Germline loops: CDR1 SNHLY, CDR2 FYNNEI. The CDR3 covers 15 residues.

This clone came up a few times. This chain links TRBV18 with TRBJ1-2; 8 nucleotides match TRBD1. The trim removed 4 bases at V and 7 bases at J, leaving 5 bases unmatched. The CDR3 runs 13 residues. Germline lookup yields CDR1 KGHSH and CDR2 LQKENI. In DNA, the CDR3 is TGTGCCAGCTCACGGCAGGGGGCTGTTGGCTACACCTTC. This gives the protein CASSRQGAVGYTF.

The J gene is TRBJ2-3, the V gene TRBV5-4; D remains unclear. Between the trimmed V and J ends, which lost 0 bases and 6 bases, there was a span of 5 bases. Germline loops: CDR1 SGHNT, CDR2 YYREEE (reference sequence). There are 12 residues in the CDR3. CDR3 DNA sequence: TGTGCCAGCAGCTTGGGAGTTGATACGCAGTATTTT. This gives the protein CASSLGVDTQYF.

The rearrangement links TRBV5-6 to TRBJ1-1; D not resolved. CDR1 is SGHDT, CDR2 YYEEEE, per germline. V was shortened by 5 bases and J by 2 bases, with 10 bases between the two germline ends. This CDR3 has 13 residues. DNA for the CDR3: TGTGCCAGCAGTGGGCAACTTAACACTGAAGCTTTCTTT. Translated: CASSGQLNTEAFF.

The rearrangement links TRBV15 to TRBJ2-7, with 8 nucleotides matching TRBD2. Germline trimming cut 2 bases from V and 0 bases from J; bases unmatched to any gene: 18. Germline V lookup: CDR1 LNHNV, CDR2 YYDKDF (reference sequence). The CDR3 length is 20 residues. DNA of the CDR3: TGTGCCACCAGCAGATCCGCGGGGCTAGCGGGCAAGGGGAGCTCCTACGAGCAGTACTTC. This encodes CATSRSAGLAGKGSSYEQYF. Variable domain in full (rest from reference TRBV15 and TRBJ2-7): DAMVIQNPRYQVTQFGKPVTLSCSQTLNHNVMYWYQQKSSQAPKLLFHYYDKDFNNEADTPDNFQSRRPNTSFCFLDIRSPGLGDTAMYLCATSRSAGLAGKGSSYEQYFGPGTRLTVT.

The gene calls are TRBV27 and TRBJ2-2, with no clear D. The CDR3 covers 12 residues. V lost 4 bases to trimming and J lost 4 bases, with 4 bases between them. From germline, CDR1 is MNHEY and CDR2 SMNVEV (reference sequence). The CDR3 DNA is TGTGCCAGCAGTTACCTCACCGGGGAGCTGTTTTTT. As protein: CASSYLTGELFF.

The CDR3 nucleotides are TGTGCCAGCAGACGTCTCAGGGGACGAAGCTCCTACGAGCAGTACTTC. Translated, it gives CASRRLRGRSSYEQYF. V gene TRBV11-2 combines with J gene TRBJ2-7; D possibly corresponds to TRBD1 (6 bases). Per germline, CDR1 SGHAT and CDR2 FQNNGV. This CDR3 has 16 residues. V lost 6 bases, J lost 0 bases, and 18 bases lay in between.

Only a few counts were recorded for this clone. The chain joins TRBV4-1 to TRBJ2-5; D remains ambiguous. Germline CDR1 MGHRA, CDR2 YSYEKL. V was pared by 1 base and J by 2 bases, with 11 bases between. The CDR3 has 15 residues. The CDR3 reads CASSQVDTTQETQYF. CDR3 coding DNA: TGCGCCAGCAGCCAAGTTGACACAACACAAGAGACCCAGTACTTC.

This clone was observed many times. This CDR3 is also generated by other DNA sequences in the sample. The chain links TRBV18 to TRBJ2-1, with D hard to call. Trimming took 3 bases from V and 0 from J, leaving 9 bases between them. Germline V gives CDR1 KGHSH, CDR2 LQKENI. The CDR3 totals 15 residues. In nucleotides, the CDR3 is TGTGCCAGCTCACCCTACGTGAGCTCCTACAATGAGCAGTTCTTC. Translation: CASSPYVSSYNEQFF. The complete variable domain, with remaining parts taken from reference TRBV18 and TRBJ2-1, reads NAGVMQNPRHLVRRRGQEARLRCSPMKGHSHVYWYRQLPEEGLKFMVYLQKENIIDESGMPKERFSAEFPKEGPSILRIQQVVRGDSAAYFCASSPYVSSYNEQFFGPGTRLTVL.

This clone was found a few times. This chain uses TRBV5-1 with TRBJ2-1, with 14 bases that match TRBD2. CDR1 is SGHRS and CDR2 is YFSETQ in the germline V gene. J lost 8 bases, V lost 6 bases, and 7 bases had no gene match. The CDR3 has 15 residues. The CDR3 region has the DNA TGCGCCAGCACTCCCGGGACTAGCGGGAGACATGAGCAGTTCTTC. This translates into CASTPGTSGRHEQFF. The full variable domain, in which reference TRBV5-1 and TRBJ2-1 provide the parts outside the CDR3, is KAGVTQTPRYLIKTRGQQVTLSCSPISGHRSVSWYQQTPGQGLQFLFEYFSETQRNKGNFPGRFSGRQFSNSRSEMNVSTLELGDSALYLCASTPGTSGRHEQFFGPGTRLTVL.

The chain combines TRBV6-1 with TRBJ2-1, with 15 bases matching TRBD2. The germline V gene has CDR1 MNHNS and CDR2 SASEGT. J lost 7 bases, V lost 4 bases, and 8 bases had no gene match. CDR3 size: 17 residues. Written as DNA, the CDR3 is TGTGCCAGCAGTGCCCCTGGACTAGCGGGAGGGCATAATGAGCAGTTCTTC. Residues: CASSAPGLAGGHNEQFF.

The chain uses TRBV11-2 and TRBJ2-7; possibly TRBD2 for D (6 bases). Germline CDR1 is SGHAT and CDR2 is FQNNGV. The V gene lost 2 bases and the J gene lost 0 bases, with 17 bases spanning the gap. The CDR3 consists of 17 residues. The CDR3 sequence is CASSLHGTPQSSYEQYF. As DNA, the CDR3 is TGTGCCAGCAGCTTACACGGGACTCCCCAGAGCTCCTACGAGCAGTACTTC.

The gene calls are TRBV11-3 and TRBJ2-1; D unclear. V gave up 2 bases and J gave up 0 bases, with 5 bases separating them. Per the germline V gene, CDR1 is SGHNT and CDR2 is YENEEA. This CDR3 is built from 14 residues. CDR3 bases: TGTGCCAGCAGCTTATCGGCCTCCTACAATGAGCAGTTCTTC. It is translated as CASSLSASYNEQFF.

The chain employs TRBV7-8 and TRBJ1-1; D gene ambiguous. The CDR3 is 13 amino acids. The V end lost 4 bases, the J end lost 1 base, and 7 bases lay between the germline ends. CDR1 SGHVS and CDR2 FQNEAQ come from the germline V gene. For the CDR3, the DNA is TGTGCCAGCAGCTCCCAGCCGAACACTGAAGCTTTCTTT. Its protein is CASSSQPNTEAFF.

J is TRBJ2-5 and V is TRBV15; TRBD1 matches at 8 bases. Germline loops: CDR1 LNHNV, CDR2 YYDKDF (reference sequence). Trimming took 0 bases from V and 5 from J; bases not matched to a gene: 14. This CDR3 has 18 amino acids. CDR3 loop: CATSRDRVGQGRGETQYF. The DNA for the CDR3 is TGTGCCACCAGCAGAGACCGGGTCGGACAGGGCCGCGGGGAGACCCAGTACTTC.

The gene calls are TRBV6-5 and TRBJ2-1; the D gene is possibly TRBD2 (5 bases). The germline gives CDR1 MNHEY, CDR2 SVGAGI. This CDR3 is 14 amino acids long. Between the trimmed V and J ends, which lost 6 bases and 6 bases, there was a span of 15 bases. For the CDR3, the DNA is TGTGCCAGCAGGGCTCGTAGGACTGGCAATGAGCAGTTCTTC. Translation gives CASRARRTGNEQFF.

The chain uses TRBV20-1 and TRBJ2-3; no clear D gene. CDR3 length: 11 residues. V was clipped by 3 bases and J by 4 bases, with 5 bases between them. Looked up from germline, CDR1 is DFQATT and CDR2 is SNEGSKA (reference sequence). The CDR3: CSARWADTQYF. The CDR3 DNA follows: TGCAGTGCTAGGTGGGCAGATACGCAGTATTTT.

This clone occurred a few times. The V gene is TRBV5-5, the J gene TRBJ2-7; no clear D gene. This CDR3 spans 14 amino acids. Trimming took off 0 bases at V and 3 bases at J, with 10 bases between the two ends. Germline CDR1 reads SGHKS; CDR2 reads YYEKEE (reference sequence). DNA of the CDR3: TGTGCCAGCAGCTTGGTGGTCCGGAACTACGAGCAGTACTTC. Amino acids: CASSLVVRNYEQYF. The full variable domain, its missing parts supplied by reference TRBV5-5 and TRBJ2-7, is DAGVTQSPTHLIKTRGQQVTLRCSPISGHKSVSWYQQVLGQGPQFIFQYYEKEERGRGNFPDRFSARQFPNYSSELNVNALLLGDSALYLCASSLVVRNYEQYFGPGTRLTVT.

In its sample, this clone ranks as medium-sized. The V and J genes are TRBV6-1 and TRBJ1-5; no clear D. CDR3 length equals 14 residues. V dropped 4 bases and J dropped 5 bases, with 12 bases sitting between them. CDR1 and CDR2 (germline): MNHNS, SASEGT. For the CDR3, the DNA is TGTGCCAGCAGTGCTGAATCGTGGGATCAGCCCCAGCATTTT. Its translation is CASSAESWDQPQHF.

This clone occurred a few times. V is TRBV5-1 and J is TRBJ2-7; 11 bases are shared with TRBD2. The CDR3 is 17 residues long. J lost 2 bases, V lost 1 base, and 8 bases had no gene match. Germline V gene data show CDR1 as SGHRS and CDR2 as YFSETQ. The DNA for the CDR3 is TGCGCCAGCAGCTTGAGTATAGCGGGAGGGTCCCCCTACGAGCAGTACTTC. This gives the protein CASSLSIAGGSPYEQYF.

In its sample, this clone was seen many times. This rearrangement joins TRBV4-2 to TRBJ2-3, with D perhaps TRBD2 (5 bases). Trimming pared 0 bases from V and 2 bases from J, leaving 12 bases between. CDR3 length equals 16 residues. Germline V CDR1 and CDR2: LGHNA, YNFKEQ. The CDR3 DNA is TGTGCCAGCAGCCAAGAGAGGCTAGCCGTCACAGATACGCAGTATTTT. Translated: CASSQERLAVTDTQYF.

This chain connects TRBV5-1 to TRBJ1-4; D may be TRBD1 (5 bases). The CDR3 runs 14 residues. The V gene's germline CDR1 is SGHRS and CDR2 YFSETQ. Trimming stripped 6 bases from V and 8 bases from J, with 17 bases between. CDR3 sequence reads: CASTPGGPYEKLFF. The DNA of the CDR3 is TGCGCCAGCACGCCGGGGGGACCCTACGAAAAACTGTTTTTT.

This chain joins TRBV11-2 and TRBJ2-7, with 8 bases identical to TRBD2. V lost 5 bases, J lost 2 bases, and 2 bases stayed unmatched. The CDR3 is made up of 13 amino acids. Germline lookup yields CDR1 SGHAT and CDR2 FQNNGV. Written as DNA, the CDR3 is TGTGCCAGCAGCCGGGGACTAGCCTACGAGCAGTACTTC. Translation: CASSRGLAYEQYF. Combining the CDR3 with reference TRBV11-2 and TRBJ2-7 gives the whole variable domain EAGVAQSPRYKIIEKRQSVAFWCNPISGHATLYWYQQILGQGPKLLIQFQNNGVVDDSQLPKDRFSAERLKGVDSTLKIQPAKLEDSAVYLCASSRGLAYEQYFGPGTRLTVT.

For the CDR3, the DNA is TGCAGCGTTGAATTGACGGTCTCTGGGGCCAACGTCCTGACTTTC. Translation gives CSVELTVSGANVLTF. The chain links TRBV29-1 to TRBJ2-6; no firm D call. Trimming pared 2 bases from V and 0 bases from J, leaving 8 bases between. The CDR3 is 15 residues long. In germline, CDR1 is SQVTM, CDR2 ANQGSEA. The whole variable domain, filled in from reference TRBV29-1 and TRBJ2-6, reads SAVISQKPSRDICQRGTSLTIQCQVDSQVTMMFWYRQQPGQSLTLIATANQGSEATYESGFVIDKFPISRPNLTFSTLTVSNMSPEDSSIYLCSVELTVSGANVLTFGAGSRLTVL.

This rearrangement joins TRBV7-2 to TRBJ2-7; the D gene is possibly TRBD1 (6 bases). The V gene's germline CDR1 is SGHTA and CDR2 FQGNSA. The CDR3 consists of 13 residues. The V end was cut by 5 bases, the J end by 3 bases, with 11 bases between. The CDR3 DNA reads TGTGCCAGCAGCGCCGGACAGAACTACGAGCAGTACTTC. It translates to CASSAGQNYEQYF.

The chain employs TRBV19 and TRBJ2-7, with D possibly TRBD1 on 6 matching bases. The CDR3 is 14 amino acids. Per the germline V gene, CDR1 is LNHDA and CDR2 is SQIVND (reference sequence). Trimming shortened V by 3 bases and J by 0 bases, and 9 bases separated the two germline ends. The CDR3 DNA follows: TGTGCCAGTAGTATGGTAGGGGGCTCCTACGAGCAGTACTTC. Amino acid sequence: CASSMVGGSYEQYF.

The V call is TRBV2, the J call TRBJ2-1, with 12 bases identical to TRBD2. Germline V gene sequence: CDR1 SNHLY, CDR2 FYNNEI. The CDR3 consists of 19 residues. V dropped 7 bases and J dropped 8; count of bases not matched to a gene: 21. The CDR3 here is CASTVLIHGLAGGGDEQFF. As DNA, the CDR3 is TGTGCCAGCACCGTCCTCATTCATGGGCTAGCGGGAGGGGGCGATGAGCAGTTCTTC.